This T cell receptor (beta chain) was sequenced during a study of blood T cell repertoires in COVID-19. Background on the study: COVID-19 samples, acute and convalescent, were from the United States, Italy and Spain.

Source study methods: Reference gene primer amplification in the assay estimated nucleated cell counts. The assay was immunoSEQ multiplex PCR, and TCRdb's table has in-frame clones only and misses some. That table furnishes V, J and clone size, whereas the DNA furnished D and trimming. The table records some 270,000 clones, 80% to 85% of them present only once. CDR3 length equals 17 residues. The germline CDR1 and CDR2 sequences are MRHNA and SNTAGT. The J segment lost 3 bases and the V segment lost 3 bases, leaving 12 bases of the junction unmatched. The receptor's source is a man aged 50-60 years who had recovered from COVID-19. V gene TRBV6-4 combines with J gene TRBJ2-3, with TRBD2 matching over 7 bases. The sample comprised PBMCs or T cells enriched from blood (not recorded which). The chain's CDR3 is CASSEGGGVVGTDTQYF. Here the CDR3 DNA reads TGTGCCAGCAGTGAAGGCGGGGGAGTTGTTGGAACAGATACGCAGTATTTT.